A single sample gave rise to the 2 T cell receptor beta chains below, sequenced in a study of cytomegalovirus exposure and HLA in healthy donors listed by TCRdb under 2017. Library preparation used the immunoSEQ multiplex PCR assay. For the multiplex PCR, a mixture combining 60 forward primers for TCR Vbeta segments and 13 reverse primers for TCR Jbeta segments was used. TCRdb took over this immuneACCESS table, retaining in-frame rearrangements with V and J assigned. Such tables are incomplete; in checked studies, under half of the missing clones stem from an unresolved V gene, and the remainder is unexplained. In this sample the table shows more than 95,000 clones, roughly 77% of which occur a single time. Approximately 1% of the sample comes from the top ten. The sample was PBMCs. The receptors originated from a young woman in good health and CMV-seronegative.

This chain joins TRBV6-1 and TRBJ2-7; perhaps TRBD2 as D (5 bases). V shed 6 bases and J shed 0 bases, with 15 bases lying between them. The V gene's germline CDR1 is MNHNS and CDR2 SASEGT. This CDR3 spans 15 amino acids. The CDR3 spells CASRRNPEGSYEQYF. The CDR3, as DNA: TGTGCCAGCAGAAGAAATCCTGAGGGCTCCTACGAGCAGTACTTC.

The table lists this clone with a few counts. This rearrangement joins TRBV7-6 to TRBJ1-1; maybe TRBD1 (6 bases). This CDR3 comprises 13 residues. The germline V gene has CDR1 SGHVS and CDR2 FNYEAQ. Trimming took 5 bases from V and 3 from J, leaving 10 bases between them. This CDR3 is CASSLHRDTEAFF. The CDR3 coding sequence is TGTGCCAGCAGCCTTCACAGGGACACTGAAGCTTTCTTT.